Included here is one T cell receptor beta chain sequence, with context. This sample is drawn from a study of blood T cell repertoires in COVID-19. Study overall: The study drew acute and convalescent COVID-19 samples from the United States, Italy and Spain.

Under the authors' procedure: Amplifying reference gene primers gave estimates of nucleated cell counts. Sequencing used immunoSEQ multiplex PCR; TCRdb keeps in-frame clones, though not all of them. V and J calls and clone size come straight from that table; D and trimming were deduced from the DNA. The table records some 210,000 clones, around nine tenths of them present only once. The CDR3 spans 16 residues. Unmatched junction bases numbered 7, after V lost 5 bases and J lost 2 bases. Germline values: CDR1 KGHDR, CDR2 SFDVKD. This chain joins TRBV24-1 and TRBJ1-5, with 8 positions matching TRBD1. Material: peripheral blood. The sequence was obtained from a man between 60 and 75 years old who had recovered from COVID-19. CDR3 nucleotides: TGTGCCACCAGTGGTAGGACAGGGTCGGGCAATCAGCCCCAGCATTTT. Amino acids: CATSGRTGSGNQPQHF.